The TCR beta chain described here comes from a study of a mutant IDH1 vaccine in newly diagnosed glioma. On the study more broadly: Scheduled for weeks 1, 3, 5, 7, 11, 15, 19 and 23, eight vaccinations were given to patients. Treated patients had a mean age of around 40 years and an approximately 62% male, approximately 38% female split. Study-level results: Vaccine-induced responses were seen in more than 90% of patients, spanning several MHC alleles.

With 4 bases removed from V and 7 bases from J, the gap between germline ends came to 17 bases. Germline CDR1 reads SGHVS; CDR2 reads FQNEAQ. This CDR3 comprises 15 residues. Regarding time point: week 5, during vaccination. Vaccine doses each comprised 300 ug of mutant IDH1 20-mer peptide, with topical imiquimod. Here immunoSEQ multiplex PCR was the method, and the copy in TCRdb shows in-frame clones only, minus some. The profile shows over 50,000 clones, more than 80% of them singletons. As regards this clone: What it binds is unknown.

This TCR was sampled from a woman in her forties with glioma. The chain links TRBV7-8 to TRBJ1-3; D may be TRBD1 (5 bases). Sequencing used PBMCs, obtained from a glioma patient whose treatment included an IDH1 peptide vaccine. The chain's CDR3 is CASSWDGDSLNTIYF. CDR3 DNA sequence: TGTGCCAGCAGCTGGGACGGGGACTCTTTGAACACCATATATTTT.